Shown below are 25 T cell receptor beta chains from a single sample sequenced in a study of blood T cell repertoires in COVID-19. Generated by immunoSEQ multiplex PCR, the TCRdb table keeps only in-frame clones and is missing some. Of under 200,000 clones listed, 65% to 85% are singletons. Sequencing was carried out using PBMCs or T cells enriched from blood (not recorded which). Receptors were obtained from a woman under 40 who had been exposed to COVID-19.

The CDR3 here is CASSQLPEDGYTF. The CDR3 DNA reads as TGCGCCAGCAGCCAATTGCCCGAGGATGGCTACACCTTC. V gene TRBV4-1 combines with J gene TRBJ1-2; no reliable D call. The V end was cut by 2 bases, the J end by 6 bases, with 10 bases between. The germline CDR1 and CDR2 sequences are MGHRA and YSYEKL. The CDR3 runs 13 residues.

CDR3 region: CASSLGGGEKETQYF. CDR3 DNA: TGTGCCAGCAGCTTGGGAGGCGGAGAGAAAGAGACCCAGTACTTC. The chain has TRBV5-4 and TRBJ2-5; D gene ambiguous. The CDR3 consists of 15 residues. V lost 0 bases and J 3 bases, leaving 12 bases between the germline ends. Germline V gene data show CDR1 as SGHNT and CDR2 as YYREEE (reference sequence).

The V and J genes are TRBV7-2 and TRBJ2-2; 8 positions agree with TRBD2. The CDR3 is made up of 15 amino acids. CDR1 SGHTA and CDR2 FQGNSA come from the germline V gene. The V and J ends lost 5 bases and 5 bases, in that order; junction bases with no gene match: 7. The CDR3 loop is CASSRTGGLTGELFF. CDR3 bases: TGTGCCAGCAGCCGCACGGGGGGGCTTACCGGGGAGCTGTTTTTT. Using reference TRBV7-2 and TRBJ2-2 for the parts outside the CDR3, the full variable domain is GAGVSQSPSNKVTEKGKDVELRCDPISGHTALYWYRQSLGQGLEFLIYFQGNSAPDKSGLPSDRFSAERTGGSVSTLTIQRTQQEDSAVYLCASSRTGGLTGELFFGEGSRLTVL.

This chain joins TRBV7-9 and TRBJ2-5; no definite D call. The germline V gene has CDR1 SEHNR and CDR2 FQNEAQ (reference sequence). V was pared by 1 base and J by 5 bases, with 8 bases between. This CDR3 contains 13 residues. The CDR3 spells CASSLDYGETQYF. The CDR3 nucleotides are TGTGCCAGCAGCTTAGACTACGGTGAGACCCAGTACTTC.

This chain joins TRBV18 and TRBJ2-6, with TRBD2 as a possible D gene (5 bases). Germline CDR1 KGHSH, CDR2 LQKENI. V was pared by 1 base and J by 2 bases, with 6 bases between. CDR3 size: 15 residues. CDR3 DNA sequence: TGTGCCAGCTCACCACAGAGGGCTGGGGCCAACGTCCTGACTTTC. It specifies CASSPQRAGANVLTF.

DNA of the CDR3: TGTGCCAGCAGCCAAGGAACAGGCTCTGGGGCCAACGTCCTGACTTTC. The encoded protein is CASSQGTGSGANVLTF. The chain joins TRBV3-1 (or the pseudogene TRBV3-2) to TRBJ2-6; D possibly corresponds to TRBD1 (5 bases). Trimming stripped 1 base from V and 0 bases from J, with 7 bases between. CDR1 and CDR2 from the germline V gene are LGHDT and YNNKEL (reference sequence). There are 16 residues in the CDR3.

The chain has TRBV11-2 and TRBJ1-2; 9 bases are shared with TRBD1. CDR3 length: 16 residues. V lost 4 bases to trimming and J lost 7 bases; unmatched junction nucleotides: 13. The germline V gene has CDR1 SGHAT and CDR2 FQNNGV. CDR3 DNA: TGTGCCAGCAGCTCGGAAGGGACAGGGTTTCAATCTGGCTACACCTTC. Translation gives CASSSEGTGFQSGYTF.

The rearrangement joins TRBV27 to TRBJ2-7; tentatively, D is TRBD2 (5 bases). This CDR3 spans 15 amino acids. Trimming cost V 5 bases and J 0 bases, with 14 bases left between them. The germline CDR1 and CDR2 sequences are MNHEY and SMNVEV (reference sequence). The DNA for the CDR3 is TGTGCCAGCAGTACCCTAATCGACTACTCCTACGAGCAGTACTTC. Residues: CASSTLIDYSYEQYF.

This clone was picked up one time. This sequence joins TRBV19 and TRBJ2-3; D unclear. V was pared by 4 bases and J by 6 bases, with 11 bases between. The CDR3 is made up of 13 amino acids. The germline CDR1 and CDR2 sequences are LNHDA and SQIVND (reference sequence). The CDR3 loop is CASSTRSPDTQYF. As DNA, the CDR3 is TGTGCCAGTAGTACCCGTAGTCCCGATACGCAGTATTTT. Together with reference TRBV19 and TRBJ2-3, the CDR3 gives the full variable domain: DGGITQSPKYLFRKEGQNVTLSCEQNLNHDAMYWYRQDPGQGLRLIYYSQIVNDFQKGDIAEGYSVSREKKESFPLTVTSAQKNPTAFYLCASSTRSPDTQYFGPGTRLTVL.

The chain combines TRBV7-9 with TRBJ2-5; maybe TRBD1 (6 bases). Trimming took off 3 bases at V and 5 bases at J, with 16 bases between the two ends. Germline-derived CDR1 and CDR2 are SEHNR and FQNEAQ (reference sequence). CDR3 length equals 15 residues. CDR3 sequence (DNA): TGTGCCAGCAGCTTGGGGGCGAGGGGCCGGGAGACCCAGTACTTC. Translation: CASSLGARGRETQYF.

Here the CDR3 reads CASSIGDRRTEAFF. The CDR3 DNA is TGCGCCAGCAGCATCGGGGACAGAAGAACTGAAGCTTTCTTT. This rearrangement joins TRBV5-1 to TRBJ1-1; 7 bases are a match to TRBD1. The V gene end was trimmed by 4 bases and the J gene end by 5 bases; junction bases not matched to a gene: 8. Germline CDR1 is SGHRS and CDR2 is YFSETQ. The CDR3 extends over 14 amino acids.

This chain links TRBV7-2 with TRBJ1-1, with D maybe TRBD1 (6 bases). V dropped 3 bases and J dropped 2 bases, with 13 bases sitting between them. Looked up from germline, CDR1 is SGHTA and CDR2 is FQGNSA. This CDR3 is built from 15 residues. CDR3 coding DNA: TGTGCCAGCAGCTTCTCAGACAGGATAAACACTGAAGCTTTCTTT. It translates to CASSFSDRINTEAFF.

The gene calls are TRBV7-2 and TRBJ2-5; the match to TRBD1 covers 7 bases. The ends lost 4 bases at V and 5 bases at J; junction bases unmatched: 13. The CDR3 runs 16 residues. Per germline, CDR1 SGHTA and CDR2 FQGNSA. The CDR3 region has the DNA TGTGCCAGCAGCTCTGTTATAGGGGGCGCGGAGGAGACCCAGTACTTC. Its protein is CASSSVIGGAEETQYF.

V gene TRBV7-9 combines with J gene TRBJ2-7, with 9 positions matching TRBD1. Germline values: CDR1 SEHNR, CDR2 FQNEAQ (reference sequence). Unmatched junction bases numbered 4, after V lost 2 bases and J lost 2 bases. The CDR3 has 15 amino acids. The CDR3 region is CASSLRDRAPYEQYF. The CDR3 DNA sequence: TGTGCCAGCAGCTTACGGGACAGGGCTCCCTACGAGCAGTACTTC.

The chain uses TRBV28 and TRBJ1-2, with 9 bases aligning to TRBD1. The J segment lost 5 bases and the V segment lost 5 bases, leaving 6 bases of the junction unmatched. Germline CDR1 reads MDHEN; CDR2 reads SYDVKM. CDR3 length: 14 residues. The CDR3 reads CASSPGTGMYGYTF. The CDR3, as DNA: TGTGCCAGCAGTCCTGGGACAGGGATGTATGGCTACACCTTC.

J is TRBJ2-1 and V is TRBV9, with 8 bases that match TRBD2. Germline CDR1 SGDLS, CDR2 YYNGEE. CDR3 length: 16 amino acids. After removal of 4 bases from V and 0 bases from J, the junction contained 6 bases not matched to a gene. The CDR3 here is CASSPRAGGSYNEQFF. CDR3 nucleotide sequence: TGTGCCAGCAGCCCCAGGGCGGGGGGCTCCTACAATGAGCAGTTCTTC.

The chain joins TRBV18 to TRBJ1-1, with unresolved D. The germline CDR1 and CDR2 sequences are KGHSH and LQKENI. The V gene lost 4 bases and the J gene lost 11 bases, with 14 bases spanning the gap. The CDR3 sequence is 12 residues long. The DNA for the CDR3 is TGTGCCAGCTCACTCCTCGGGGATGTGGCTTTCTTT. Translating gives CASSLLGDVAFF.

This chain links TRBV27 with TRBJ1-5; D is undetermined. The CDR3 consists of 13 residues. The V gene lost 5 bases and the J gene lost 1 base, with 6 bases spanning the gap. Per germline, CDR1 MNHEY and CDR2 SMNVEV (reference sequence). This CDR3 reads CASSPRSNQPQHF. In nucleotides, the CDR3 is TGTGCCAGCAGTCCCAGAAGCAATCAGCCCCAGCATTTT.

The chain has TRBV9 and TRBJ2-7; possible D gene TRBD1, 6 bases. Looked up from germline, CDR1 is SGDLS and CDR2 is YYNGEE. Trimming removed 0 bases at V and 3 bases at J, with 10 bases between. This CDR3 is 14 amino acids long. The CDR3 nucleotides read TGTGCCAGCAGCGTAGATCAGGGGTTCTACGAGCAGTACTTC. This translates into CASSVDQGFYEQYF.

There are a few counts of this clone. Other DNA sequences of this sample code for an identical CDR3. This sequence joins TRBV7-9 and TRBJ1-6; no clear D. Per germline, CDR1 SEHNR and CDR2 FQNEAQ (reference sequence). Trimming cost V 5 bases and J 5 bases, with 10 bases left between them. This CDR3 has 14 residues. The DNA of the CDR3 is TGTGCCAGCAGCCGCCCCGGGGATAATTCACCCCTCCACTTT. Its protein is CASSRPGDNSPLHF.

The chain uses TRBV14 and TRBJ1-2; no clear D gene. The germline V gene encodes CDR1 SGHDN and CDR2 FVKESK. V was cut by 0 bases and J by 5 bases, with 13 bases left in between. This CDR3 has 15 amino acids. The CDR3 spells CASSQEQRGRYGYTF. DNA of the CDR3: TGTGCCAGCAGCCAAGAACAACGAGGGAGGTATGGCTACACCTTC.

The chain has TRBV5-8 and TRBJ1-5; D gene ambiguous. Trimming removed 2 bases at V and 0 bases at J, with 6 bases between. This CDR3 contains 14 residues. Per the germline V gene, CDR1 is SGHTS and CDR2 is YDEGEE. CDR3 sequence (DNA): TGTGCCAGCAGCTTTTCAATTAGCAATCAGCCCCAGCATTTT. This gives the protein CASSFSISNQPQHF.

The CDR3 sequence: CASSLGQGSLLSYGYTF. CDR3 in DNA: TGCGCCAGCAGCTTGGGGCAGGGTTCCCTTTTATCCTATGGCTACACCTTC. The rearrangement uses TRBV5-1 and TRBJ1-2, with D perhaps TRBD1 (5 bases). Germline-derived CDR1 and CDR2 are SGHRS and YFSETQ. V lost 0 bases, J lost 4 bases, and 19 bases lay in between. The CDR3 covers 17 residues.

The chain joins TRBV5-5 to TRBJ2-1; D is ambiguous. V dropped 0 bases and J dropped 0 bases, with 7 bases sitting between them. The CDR3 has 15 amino acids. CDR1 is SGHKS and CDR2 is YYEKEE in the germline V gene (reference sequence). As DNA, the CDR3 is TGTGCCAGCAGCTTGGCCTATGGCTCCTACAATGAGCAGTTCTTC. Protein: CASSLAYGSYNEQFF.

The chain's CDR3 is CALDPGVYYEQYF. CDR3 bases: TGTGCCTTAGATCCGGGGGTATACTACGAGCAGTACTTC. V gene TRBV30 combines with J gene TRBJ2-7, with D maybe TRBD2 (6 bases). Germline V gene lookup returns CDR1 GTSNPN and CDR2 SVGIG (reference sequence). V was trimmed by 7 bases and J by 3 bases, leaving 16 bases between them. The CDR3 runs 13 residues.